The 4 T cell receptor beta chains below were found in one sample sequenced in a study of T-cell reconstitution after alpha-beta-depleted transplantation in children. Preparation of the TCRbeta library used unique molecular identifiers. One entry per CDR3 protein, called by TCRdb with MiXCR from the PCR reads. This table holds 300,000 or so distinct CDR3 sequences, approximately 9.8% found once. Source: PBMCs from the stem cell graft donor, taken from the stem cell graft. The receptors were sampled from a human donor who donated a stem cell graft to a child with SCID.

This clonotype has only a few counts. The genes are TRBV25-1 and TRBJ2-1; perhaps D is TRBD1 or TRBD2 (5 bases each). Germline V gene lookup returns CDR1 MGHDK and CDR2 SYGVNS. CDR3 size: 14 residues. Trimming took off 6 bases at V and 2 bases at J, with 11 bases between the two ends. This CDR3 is CASSGADPYNEQFF. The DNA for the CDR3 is TGTGCCAGCAGCGGGGCGGATCCCTACAATGAGCAGTTCTTC.

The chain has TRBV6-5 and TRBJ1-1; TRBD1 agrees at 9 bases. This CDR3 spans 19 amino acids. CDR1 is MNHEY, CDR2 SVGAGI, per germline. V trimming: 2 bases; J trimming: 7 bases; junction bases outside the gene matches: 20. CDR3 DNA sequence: TGTGCCAGCAGTTACGTACGAGTAGCAACTACAGGGGGCCGGAGTGAAGCTTTCTTT. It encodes CASSYVRVATTGGRSEAFF.

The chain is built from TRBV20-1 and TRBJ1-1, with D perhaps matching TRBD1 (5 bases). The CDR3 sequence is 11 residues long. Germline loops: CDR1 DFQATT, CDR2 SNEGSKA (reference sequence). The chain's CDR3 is CSALRGPEAFF. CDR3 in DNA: TGCAGCGCGTTAAGGGGTCCTGAAGCTTTCTTT.

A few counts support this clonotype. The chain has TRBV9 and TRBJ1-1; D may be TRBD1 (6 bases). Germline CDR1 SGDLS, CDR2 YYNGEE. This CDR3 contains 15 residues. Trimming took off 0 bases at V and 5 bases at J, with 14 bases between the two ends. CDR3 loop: CASSVGGGGVTEAFF. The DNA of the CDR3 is TGTGCCAGCAGCGTAGGAGGGGGAGGGGTTACTGAAGCTTTCTTT.